These 25 T cell receptor beta chains originate from one sample sequenced in a study of cytomegalovirus exposure and HLA in healthy donors. In the PCR, 60 Vbeta and 13 Jbeta primers were used. The protocol was immunoSEQ multiplex PCR, while the TCRdb copy is restricted to in-frame clones and leaves out a portion. Counted here are some 130,000 clones, 75% to 90% occurring once; the ten biggest clones make up over 4.5%. The source material was PBMCs. These receptors were collected from a woman between 40 and 50 years old in good health and CMV-seropositive.

The chain couples TRBV9 to TRBJ1-1; D perhaps matches TRBD1 (6 bases). The CDR3 has 13 residues. Between the trimmed V and J ends, which lost 4 bases and 5 bases, there was a span of 12 bases. Germline assignment: CDR1 SGDLS and CDR2 YYNGEE. The CDR3 bases are TGTGCCAGCAGCCCCAGGGGTGCGACTGAAGCTTTCTTT. This gives the protein CASSPRGATEAFF.

The CDR3 protein is CASSPGADGEAFF. The CDR3 bases are TGTGCCAGCTCACCTGGGGCAGACGGTGAAGCTTTCTTT. The genes are TRBV18 and TRBJ1-1; possible D gene TRBD1, 5 bases. CDR3 length: 13 amino acids. V lost 3 bases and J 7 bases, leaving 12 bases between the germline ends. Germline V gives CDR1 KGHSH, CDR2 LQKENI.

This clone was seen once. The V and J genes are TRBV19 and TRBJ1-5; 10 bases map to TRBD1. V lost 3 bases to trimming and J lost 0 bases; unmatched junction nucleotides: 2. The CDR3 covers 16 residues. Germline V gene data show CDR1 as LNHDA and CDR2 as SQIVND (reference sequence). The CDR3 region is CASSIGDRGSNQPQHF. As DNA, the CDR3 is TGTGCCAGTAGTATCGGGGACAGGGGTAGCAATCAGCCCCAGCATTTT.

This clone was counted a few times. One junction end does not reproduce the germline sequence, and a read error may be involved. This sequence joins TRBV6-1 and TRBJ2-3; 9 bases are shared with TRBD2. This CDR3 is 11 amino acids long. Germline CDR1 reads MNHNS; CDR2 reads SASEGT. The CDR3 region has the DNA TGTGCCAGCATCCTGGGACTAGCTCGCTCCTTT. Its protein product is CASILGLARSF.

This clone occurred a few times. V is TRBV15 and J is TRBJ1-4; no clear D. The V gene's germline CDR1 is LNHNV and CDR2 YYDKDF (reference sequence). With 5 bases removed from V and 0 bases from J, the gap between germline ends came to 16 bases. The CDR3 runs 17 residues. CDR3 in amino acids: CATSLGTPGSTNEKLFF. The CDR3 DNA sequence: TGTGCCACCAGCTTGGGAACTCCGGGATCAACTAATGAAAAACTGTTTTTT.

The CDR3 DNA reads TGTGCCAGCAGCCCCCGACAGGGGCTAAGGGATAACTATGGCTACACCTTC. Its protein product is CASSPRQGLRDNYGYTF. V gene TRBV7-2 combines with J gene TRBJ1-2; TRBD1 agrees at 8 bases. V trimming: 5 bases; J trimming: 1 base; junction bases outside the gene matches: 12. This CDR3 has 17 amino acids. The V gene's germline CDR1 is SGHTA and CDR2 FQGNSA.

The sample holds a few counts of this clone. V is TRBV19 and J is TRBJ2-3; 9 bases line up with TRBD1. V lost 6 bases, J lost 1 base, and 5 bases stayed unmatched. Germline loops: CDR1 LNHDA, CDR2 SQIVND (reference sequence). The CDR3 sequence is 15 residues long. CDR3 sequence (DNA): TGTGCCAGTAGCCCGACAGGGGGAGGCACAGATACGCAGTATTTT. This sequence encodes CASSPTGGGTDTQYF.

V usage is TRBV2 and J usage is TRBJ1-4, with D perhaps TRBD1 (5 bases). V was pared by 8 bases and J by 2 bases, with 15 bases between. The germline gives CDR1 SNHLY, CDR2 FYNNEI. CDR3 length equals 15 residues. CDR3 sequence reads: CASLTALGTNEKLFF. CDR3 sequence (DNA): TGTGCCAGCCTGACAGCCCTAGGGACTAATGAAAAACTGTTTTTT.

V usage is TRBV5-1 and J usage is TRBJ1-6; TRBD1 is a possible D gene (6 bases). Trimming removed 0 bases at V and 5 bases at J, with 15 bases between. The germline CDR1 and CDR2 sequences are SGHRS and YFSETQ. The CDR3 consists of 17 residues. The CDR3 DNA reads TGCGCCAGCAGCTTGGAGGGGGGGACGTCTAATAATTCACCCCTCCACTTT. Translation: CASSLEGGTSNNSPLHF.

This clone was seen a single time. The chain uses TRBV5-8 and TRBJ2-1; the match to TRBD1 covers 10 bases. This CDR3 is 14 amino acids long. The germline gives CDR1 SGHTS, CDR2 YDEGEE. V lost 4 bases and J lost 6; bases outside the gene matches: 4. CDR3 residues: CASSLRTGGNEQFF. For the CDR3, the DNA is TGTGCCAGCAGCCTACGGACAGGGGGCAATGAGCAGTTCTTC.

The V and J genes are TRBV7-9 and TRBJ2-7; D perhaps matches TRBD1 (6 bases). The ends were cut back, 5 bases at V and 4 bases at J, with 15 bases in the middle. The CDR3 is 14 residues long. Germline CDR1 SEHNR, CDR2 FQNEAQ (reference sequence). The CDR3 DNA reads as TGTGCCAGCAGCGCCCGGACAGAATCTTACGAGCAGTACTTC. This translates into CASSARTESYEQYF. The full variable domain, completed using reference TRBV7-9 and TRBJ2-7, is DTGVSQNPRHKITKRGQNVTFRCDPISEHNRLYWYRQTLGQGPEFLTYFQNEAQLEKSRLLSDRFSAERPKGSFSTLEIQRTEQGDSAMYLCASSARTESYEQYFGPGTRLTVT.

This chain connects TRBV5-5 to TRBJ2-7; 7 bases agree with TRBD2. This CDR3 comprises 15 residues. The ends lost 4 bases at V and 0 bases at J; junction bases unmatched: 7. The germline CDR1 and CDR2 sequences are SGHKS and YYEKEE (reference sequence). CDR3 residues: CASSRDGGSSYEQYF. The CDR3 bases are TGTGCCAGCAGCCGAGATGGCGGGAGCTCCTACGAGCAGTACTTC.

The chain combines TRBV11-2 with TRBJ1-1; D not certain. In germline, CDR1 is SGHAT, CDR2 FQNNGV. V shed 2 bases and J shed 1 base, with 5 bases lying between them. The CDR3 extends over 13 amino acids. This CDR3 reads CASSLPGNTEAFF. The CDR3 nucleotides read TGTGCCAGCAGCTTACCGGGGAACACTGAAGCTTTCTTT.

As for this clone: Other DNA sequences within the sample encode an identical CDR3. The chain links TRBV5-4 to TRBJ1-2; TRBD1 is a possible D gene (5 bases). Germline-derived CDR1 and CDR2 are SGHNT and YYREEE (reference sequence). The CDR3 sequence is 13 residues long. V was shortened by 0 bases and J by 3 bases, with 6 bases between the two germline ends. The CDR3 DNA reads TGTGCCAGCAGCTTGGGGGGGGACTATGGCTACACCTTC. It yields the protein CASSLGGDYGYTF.

The chain links TRBV19 to TRBJ1-2; D not resolved. This CDR3 has 13 residues. V shed 3 bases and J shed 2 bases, with 7 bases lying between them. The V gene's germline CDR1 is LNHDA and CDR2 SQIVND (reference sequence). CDR3 sequence: CASSIAGNYGYTF. As DNA, the CDR3 is TGTGCCAGTAGTATCGCGGGGAACTATGGCTACACCTTC.

This clone appeared a single time. The rearrangement joins TRBV5-1 to TRBJ2-1, with 11 nucleotides matching TRBD2. Germline CDR1 is SGHRS and CDR2 is YFSETQ. Unmatched junction bases numbered 6, after V lost 4 bases and J lost 0 bases. This CDR3 is 17 amino acids long. CDR3 residues: CASSDTSGSHSYNEQFF. Written as DNA, the CDR3 is TGCGCCAGCAGCGATACTAGCGGGAGTCACTCCTACAATGAGCAGTTCTTC.

This chain uses TRBV4-2 with TRBJ2-3; 9 nucleotides line up with TRBD2. Germline-derived CDR1 and CDR2 are LGHNA and YNFKEQ. The length of the CDR3 is 18 residues. V lost 0 bases, J lost 1 base, and 8 bases stayed unmatched. CDR3 DNA sequence: TGTGCCAGCAGCCAAGATGGCCCTCGGACTAGCGGCACAGATACGCAGTATTTT. This encodes CASSQDGPRTSGTDTQYF.

The genes are TRBV27 and TRBJ2-1; 7 bases map to TRBD1. The CDR3 has 20 amino acids. V was clipped by 3 bases and J by 5 bases; unmatched bases: 22. Germline-derived CDR1 and CDR2 are MNHEY and SMNVEV (reference sequence). The CDR3 spells CASSFSTGRMTGRVHNEQFF. CDR3 nucleotides: TGTGCCAGCAGTTTCTCTACCGGGCGTATGACAGGGCGGGTACACAATGAGCAGTTCTTC.

This rearrangement joins TRBV27 to TRBJ1-6; possibly TRBD1 for D (5 bases). Germline V lookup: CDR1 MNHEY, CDR2 SMNVEV (reference sequence). V was pared by 3 bases and J by 9 bases, with 12 bases between. The length of the CDR3 is 14 residues. CDR3 protein: CASSFGGWGSPLHF. The CDR3 DNA reads as TGTGCCAGCAGTTTCGGGGGATGGGGTTCACCCCTCCACTTT.

CDR3 sequence: CASSPGGQGGMTGYTF. CDR3 bases: TGTGCCAGCAGCCCAGGAGGACAGGGGGGGATGACTGGCTACACCTTC. The chain couples TRBV11-1 to TRBJ1-2; TRBD1 matches 10 bases. V lost 5 bases to trimming and J lost 7 bases; unmatched junction nucleotides: 13. Germline values: CDR1 SGHAT, CDR2 FQDESV (reference sequence). The length of the CDR3 is 16 residues.

This sequence joins TRBV9 and TRBJ2-2; 9 bases line up with TRBD2. With V trimmed by 5 bases and J by 5 bases, 1 base remained unmatched. This CDR3 spans 13 amino acids. Germline CDR1 is SGDLS and CDR2 is YYNGEE. The CDR3 nucleotides are TGTGCCAGCAGGGCGGGGGGGACCGGGGAGCTGTTTTTT. Translating gives CASRAGGTGELFF.

The chain recombines TRBV5-1 with TRBJ2-6; unclear D gene. The CDR3 loop spans 14 amino acids. Trimming cost V 5 bases and J 2 bases, with 8 bases left between them. Germline V gene sequence: CDR1 SGHRS, CDR2 YFSETQ. The CDR3 protein is CASRLLPGANVLTF. The CDR3 DNA reads TGCGCCAGCAGACTACTCCCTGGGGCCAACGTCCTGACTTTC.

This rearrangement joins TRBV4-3 to TRBJ2-3; D is unclear. Looked up from germline, CDR1 is LGHNA and CDR2 is YSLEER. V gave up 0 bases and J gave up 2 bases, with 9 bases separating them. This CDR3 region has 15 residues. The CDR3 DNA reads TGCGCCAGCAGCCAAGAGTCAGACATCACAGATACGCAGTATTTT. Protein: CASSQESDITDTQYF.

The chain has TRBV9 and TRBJ1-3, with D possibly matching TRBD1 (5 bases). Trimming left V 3 bases short and J 0 bases short, with 10 bases between. This CDR3 has 15 residues. Looked up from germline, CDR1 is SGDLS and CDR2 is YYNGEE. CDR3 in amino acids: CASSGGGNSGNTIYF. The CDR3, as DNA: TGTGCCAGCAGCGGGGGGGGAAACTCTGGAAACACCATATATTTT.

The V and J genes are TRBV30 and TRBJ1-2, with D uncertain. The CDR3 contains 15 residues. Germline CDR1 is GTSNPN and CDR2 is SVGIG (reference sequence). Trimming shortened V by 5 bases and J by 0 bases, and 16 bases separated the two germline ends. This CDR3 reads CAWGNSREANYGYTF. The CDR3 nucleotides read TGTGCCTGGGGTAATTCCCGGGAAGCTAACTATGGCTACACCTTC.